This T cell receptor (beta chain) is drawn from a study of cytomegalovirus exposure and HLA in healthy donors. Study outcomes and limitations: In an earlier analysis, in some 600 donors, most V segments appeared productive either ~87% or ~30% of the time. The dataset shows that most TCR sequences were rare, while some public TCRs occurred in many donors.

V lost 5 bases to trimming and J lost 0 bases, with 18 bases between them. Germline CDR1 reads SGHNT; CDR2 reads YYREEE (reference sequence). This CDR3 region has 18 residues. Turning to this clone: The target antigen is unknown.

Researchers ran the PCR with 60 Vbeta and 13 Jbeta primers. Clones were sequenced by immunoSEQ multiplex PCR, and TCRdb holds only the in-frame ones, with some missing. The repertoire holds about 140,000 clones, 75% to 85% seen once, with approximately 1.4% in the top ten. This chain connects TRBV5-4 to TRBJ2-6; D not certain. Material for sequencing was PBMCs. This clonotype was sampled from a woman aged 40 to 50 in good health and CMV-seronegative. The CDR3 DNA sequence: TGTGCCAGCAGTTTTACAGCCGTATCCTCCTCTGGGGCCAACGTCCTGACTTTC. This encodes CASSFTAVSSSGANVLTF.